Listed here are 10 T cell receptor beta chains from one sample, sequenced in a study of T cells in women clearing cervical HPV infection. TCRdb's table, derived via immunoSEQ multiplex PCR, lists solely in-frame clones and lacks some. The listing contains fewer than 30,000 clones. The sequencing sample was made of blood buffy coat. These TCRs come from a woman between 18 and 70 years old with a cervical HPV16 infection that either progressed to CIN3+ or cleared (not recorded which).

As regards this clone: The read is 3 residues too short to cover the CDR3 end, so that end is filled in from the germline J gene. This chain connects TRBV18 to TRBJ1-2; D not certain. The germline V gene encodes CDR1 KGHSH and CDR2 LQKENI. There are 13 residues in the CDR3. The CDR3: CASSGGSTDTYTF. Incomplete CDR3 DNA: TGTGCCAGCTCTGGAGGAAGCACAGATACC.

A note on this clone: The read halts 3 residues ahead of the CDR3 end, with the missing end drawn from the germline J gene. The V and J genes are TRBV7-9 and TRBJ2-4; 7 positions match TRBD1. The CDR3 consists of 13 residues. Germline CDR1 and CDR2: SEHNR and FQNEAQ (reference sequence). CDR3 DNA, as far as it was read: TGTGCCAGCAGCTTGAGGACAGGCTATGGT. This translates into CASSLRTGYG. From start to end, the CDR3 is CASSLRTGYGQYF.

Of note for this clone: With the read ending 3 residues before the CDR3 end, the germline J gene is used to fill in that end. The chain joins TRBV5-1 to TRBJ1-1; 7 bases agree with TRBD1. This CDR3 has 15 residues. Per the germline V gene, CDR1 is SGHRS and CDR2 is YFSETQ. The J segment lost 3 bases and the V segment lost 0 bases, leaving 5 bases of the junction unmatched. The CDR3 protein is CASSLDSGQYTEAFF. The CDR3 bases that were read are TGCGCCAGCAGCTTGGACTCGGGACAGTACACTGAA.

Of note for this clone: The CDR3 goes on 3 residues after the read ends, and that part is filled in from the germline J gene. V is TRBV10-1 and J is TRBJ2-3; perhaps TRBD1 as D (6 bases). This CDR3 region has 14 residues. CDR1 is WNHNN, CDR2 SYGVQD, per germline (reference sequence). The DNA read from the CDR3 is TGCGCCAGCAGTGAACTGCGAGGGGGAGAGACG. Residues: CASSELRGGET. The CDR3 reads in full as CASSELRGGETQYF.

Concerning this clone itself: The read comes to an end 3 residues before the CDR3 does, leaving the germline J gene to fill in the end. The V and J genes are TRBV18 and TRBJ2-3, with 10 positions matching TRBD2. The CDR3 extends over 16 amino acids. The germline V gene has CDR1 KGHSH and CDR2 LQKENI. V shed 2 bases and J 3 bases; nucleotides not matched to a gene: 5. Incomplete CDR3 DNA: TGTGCCAGCTCACCATCTAGCGGGAGAGGTACAGATACG. It encodes CASSPSSGRGTDT. The whole CDR3 sequence is CASSPSSGRGTDTQYF.

Points on this clone: The read terminates 3 residues ahead of where the CDR3 ends, so the germline J gene completes it. The chain combines TRBV5-4 with TRBJ1-2; TRBD1 agrees at 7 bases. J gave up 5 bases and V 1 base, and 5 bases lay outside the gene matches. CDR3 length: 14 residues. The germline V gene encodes CDR1 SGHNT and CDR2 YYREEE (reference sequence). CDR3 DNA (partial): TGTGCCAGCAGCTTGCCGGGACAGCGATATGGC. It codes for CASSLPGQRYG. The whole CDR3 sequence is CASSLPGQRYGYTF.

Remarks on this clone: The read terminates 3 residues before the CDR3 end, so the remaining end is supplied by the germline J gene. The genes are TRBV15 and TRBJ2-3, with a possible D match to TRBD1 (5 bases). There are 15 residues in the CDR3. Trimming removed 0 bases from V and 7 bases from J, with 14 bases in between. Per germline, CDR1 LNHNV and CDR2 YYDKDF (reference sequence). CDR3 bases read: TGTGCCACCAGCAGAGATCCCCAGGGCGGATATACG. This encodes CATSRDPQGGYT. The whole CDR3 sequence is CATSRDPQGGYTQYF.

About this clone: The CDR3 is cut off 3 residues early in the read; its end comes from the germline J gene. The V gene is TRBV6-1, the J gene TRBJ2-7; possible D gene TRBD1, 6 bases. Deletions cut 2 bases from V and 3 bases from J, with 20 bases between. Germline CDR1 MNHNS, CDR2 SASEGT. There are 17 residues in the CDR3. The CDR3 loop is CASSERGWGPVGYEQYF. The sequenced CDR3 bases are TGTGCCAGCAGTGAAAGGGGTTGGGGGCCCGTGGGCTACGAG.

Of note for this clone: The CDR3 is cut off 3 residues early in the read; its end comes from the germline J gene. J is TRBJ1-2 and V is TRBV19; maybe TRBD1 (5 bases). The CDR3 spans 15 residues. CDR1 is LNHDA and CDR2 is SQIVND in the germline V gene (reference sequence). The CDR3 reads CASKGLLGSSYDYTF. Partial CDR3 DNA: TGTGCCAGTAAGGGGCTCCTAGGCAGCTCCTACGAC. Full variable domain (outside the CDR3, taken from reference TRBV19 and TRBJ1-2): DGGITQSPKYLFRKEGQNVTLSCEQNLNHDAMYWYRQDPGQGLRLIYYSQIVNDFQKGDIAEGYSVSREKKESFPLTVTSAQKNPTAFYLCASKGLLGSSYDYTFGSGTRLTVV.

A note on this clone: The read ends 3 residues before the CDR3 terminus; that terminus is restored from the germline J gene. Other DNA sequences of this sample code for an identical CDR3. J is TRBJ2-5 and V is TRBV27; D gene ambiguous. The CDR3 runs 13 residues. Deletions cut 2 bases from V and 5 bases from J, with 9 bases between. The V gene's germline CDR1 is MNHEY and CDR2 SMNVEV (reference sequence). The CDR3 loop is CASSLRVGETQYF. Incomplete CDR3 DNA: TGTGCCAGCAGTTTAAGGGTCGGTGAGACC.